The 32 T cell receptor beta chains in this list originate from one sample, sequenced in a study of T cells in Graves' hyperthyroidism and ophthalmopathy. RNA transcripts provided the source from which TCR beta CDR3 regions were amplified. HTBI primers were employed in a first-round RT-PCR of the TCR CDR3. From the multiplex PCR reads, TCRdb called clonotypes with MiXCR, one entry per CDR3 protein. The repertoire holds roughly 500,000 distinct CDR3 sequences, with roughly 50% as singletons. Sample: peripheral blood or thyroid tissue (not recorded which). The receptor set was obtained from an adult woman with Graves' disease, either hyperthyroidism or ophthalmopathy (not recorded which).

This clonotype was counted a few times. V is TRBV7-2 and J is TRBJ2-5; tentative D call: TRBD1 (6 bases). Trimming cost V 4 bases and J 1 base, with 10 bases left between them. The CDR3 runs 14 residues. Germline V gene sequence: CDR1 SGHTA, CDR2 FQGNSA. Written as DNA, the CDR3 is TGTGCCAGCAGCTGGGGACACATCCAAGAGACCCAGTACTTC. Amino acids: CASSWGHIQETQYF.

This chain uses TRBV5-1 with TRBJ2-3; D is undetermined. Germline V gives CDR1 SGHRS, CDR2 YFSETQ. The CDR3 totals 15 residues. Trimming left V 0 bases short and J 0 bases short, with 8 bases between. CDR3 amino acids: CASSLAPASTDTQYF. Written as DNA, the CDR3 is TGCGCCAGCAGCTTGGCCCCGGCGAGCACAGATACGCAGTATTTT.

At least ten counts were recorded for this clonotype. This chain links TRBV6-1 with TRBJ2-1, with 11 bases matching TRBD2. The CDR3 is 15 residues long. Germline CDR1 MNHNS, CDR2 SASEGT. This CDR3 reads CAGGASGRLYNEQFF. The DNA of the CDR3 is TGTGCAGGGGGGGCTAGCGGGAGGCTCTACAATGAGCAGTTCTTC.

Regarding this clonotype: A single base separates this from a much larger clone, so it may be a read error. Without the conserved terminal phenylalanine or tryptophan, this CDR3 likely stems from a read error. The V gene is TRBV5-4, the J gene TRBJ2-2; maybe TRBD2 (5 bases). This CDR3 is 15 amino acids long. The V gene lost 0 bases and the J gene lost 3 bases, with 9 bases spanning the gap. Germline values: CDR1 SGHNT, CDR2 YYREEE (reference sequence). The DNA of the CDR3 is TGTGCCAGCAGCTTGGCTAGCAGATACACCGGGGAGCTGTTTCTT. It specifies CASSLASRYTGELFL.

The sample holds many counts of this clonotype. The chain employs TRBV6-5 and TRBJ1-5; D ambiguous. CDR1 MNHEY and CDR2 SVGAGI come from the germline V gene. Between the trimmed V and J ends, which lost 0 bases and 2 bases, there was a span of 11 bases. The CDR3 is 16 amino acids. The CDR3 sequence is CASSYSSSAGNQPQHF. The CDR3 bases are TGTGCCAGCAGTTACTCCTCCAGCGCGGGCAATCAGCCCCAGCATTTT.

Written as DNA, the CDR3 is TGCAGCGTCGTCGACCAGGGAGGCGACGAGCAGTACTTC. Its translation: CSVVDQGGDEQYF. The rearrangement joins TRBV29-1 to TRBJ2-7; possibly TRBD2 for D (6 bases). V was trimmed by 6 bases and J by 5 bases, leaving 17 bases between them. The CDR3 has 13 residues. CDR1 and CDR2 (germline): SQVTM, ANQGSEA.

This chain links TRBV10-3 with TRBJ2-7; 9 bases are shared with TRBD2. There are 15 residues in the CDR3. V was clipped by 5 bases and J by 0 bases; unmatched bases: 5. Germline V CDR1 and CDR2: ENHRY, SYGVKD. As DNA, the CDR3 is TGTGCCATCAGTCTTGGGACTAGCCTCTCCTACGAGCAGTACTTC. This encodes CAISLGTSLSYEQYF.

In this sample, this clonotype turned up many times. The chain employs TRBV4-1 and TRBJ1-5; no clear D. The V end lost 4 bases, the J end lost 4 bases, and 14 bases lay between the germline ends. This CDR3 is built from 15 residues. Per the germline V gene, CDR1 is MGHRA and CDR2 is YSYEKL. CDR3 nucleotides: TGCGCCAGCAGCCGCCGCCGGGAACAAAATCAGCCCCAGCATTTT. Its protein product is CASSRRREQNQPQHF.

This clonotype was picked up many times. Here the CDR3 DNA reads TGCGCCAGCAGCCAAGAGCGACTAGCGAGGGAGCAGTACTTC. Translation gives CASSQERLAREQYF. The rearrangement uses TRBV4-1 and TRBJ2-7; 8 bases align to TRBD2. V trimming: 0 bases; J trimming: 7 bases; junction bases outside the gene matches: 5. Germline V gene data show CDR1 as MGHRA and CDR2 as YSYEKL. The CDR3 length is 14 residues.

This clonotype has ten or more counts. This chain connects TRBV29-1 to TRBJ1-1; 7 nucleotides align to TRBD1. This CDR3 region has 13 residues. Germline V gene sequence: CDR1 SQVTM, CDR2 ANQGSEA. Trimming cost V 4 bases and J 1 base; bases outside gene matches: 3. The CDR3 DNA is TGCAGCGTTGCGGGACAGAGGAACACTGAAGCTTTCTTT. This gives the protein CSVAGQRNTEAFF. The full variable domain, rest sourced from reference TRBV29-1 and TRBJ1-1, is SAVISQKPSRDICQRGTSLTIQCQVDSQVTMMFWYRQQPGQSLTLIATANQGSEATYESGFVIDKFPISRPNLTFSTLTVSNMSPEDSSIYLCSVAGQRNTEAFFGQGTRLTVV.

Of note for this clonotype: This may stem from a read error, because a much larger clone lies one nucleotide away. V gene TRBV5-1 combines with J gene TRBJ1-4; D is possibly TRBD1 (5 bases). Deletions cut 0 bases from V and 8 bases from J, with 14 bases between. CDR3 length equals 15 residues. The germline gives CDR1 SGHRS, CDR2 YFSETQ. The CDR3 coding sequence is TGCGCCAGCAGCTTGGCGTGGACAAGTCCCGAAAAACTGTTTTTT. Amino acid sequence: CASSLAWTSPEKLFF.

The chain is built from TRBV5-1 and TRBJ1-2, with 10 bases matching TRBD1. Germline V gene data show CDR1 as SGHRS and CDR2 as YFSETQ. The CDR3 length is 15 residues. V dropped 6 bases and J dropped 6; count of bases not matched to a gene: 11. CDR3 DNA: TGCGCCAGCACCCTCCGGGACAGGGGTCCGGATGGCTACACCTTC. This encodes CASTLRDRGPDGYTF.

The chain links TRBV2 to TRBJ1-4; tentatively, D is TRBD1 (5 bases). Between the trimmed V and J ends, which lost 4 bases and 8 bases, there was a span of 17 bases. This CDR3 contains 15 residues. Germline loops: CDR1 SNHLY, CDR2 FYNNEI. The chain's CDR3 is CASSAGTRTGEKLFF. Written as DNA, the CDR3 is TGTGCCAGCAGTGCGGGGACTCGGACCGGGGAAAAACTGTTTTTT. The whole variable domain, filled in from reference TRBV2 and TRBJ1-4, reads EPEVTQTPSHQVTQMGQEVILRCVPISNHLYFYWYRQILGQKVEFLVSFYNNEISEKSEIFDDQFSVERPDGSNFTLKIRSTKLEDSAMYFCASSAGTRTGEKLFFGSGTQLSVL.

At least ten counts were recorded for this clonotype. The CDR3 sequence: CASSPNRVGSTEAFF. CDR3 nucleotides: TGTGCCAGCAGCCCTAACAGGGTGGGGAGCACTGAAGCTTTCTTT. The V and J genes are TRBV7-9 and TRBJ1-1; D perhaps matches TRBD1 (6 bases). Germline lookup yields CDR1 SEHNR and CDR2 FQNEAQ (reference sequence). V lost 5 bases and J 4 bases, leaving 17 bases between the germline ends. The CDR3 consists of 15 residues.

This clonotype has more than one count but fewer than ten. For the CDR3, the DNA is TGTGCCAGCAGCCCTAGGACACGCTCGAACACTGAAGCTTTCTTT. Protein sequence: CASSPRTRSNTEAFF. The V and J genes are TRBV7-2 and TRBJ1-1, with D perhaps matching TRBD1 (5 bases). This CDR3 is built from 15 residues. Germline assignment: CDR1 SGHTA and CDR2 FQGNSA. V was cut by 5 bases and J by 1 base, with 14 bases left in between.

This clonotype was seen a handful of times. The V and J genes are TRBV7-3 and TRBJ2-2, with unresolved D. In germline, CDR1 is SGHTA, CDR2 FQGTGA. The CDR3 is 14 residues long. Trimming pared 5 bases from V and 2 bases from J, leaving 9 bases between. CDR3 loop: CASSPVFNTGELFF. The CDR3 coding sequence is TGTGCCAGCAGCCCCGTGTTCAACACCGGGGAGCTGTTTTTT.

This clonotype is a singleton in its sample. This chain connects TRBV29-1 to TRBJ2-5, with 10 bases identical to TRBD1. Germline V gene sequence: CDR1 SQVTM, CDR2 ANQGSEA. Trimming took 6 bases from V and 1 from J; bases not matched to a gene: 11. The CDR3 extends over 16 amino acids. For the CDR3, the DNA is TGCAGCGTCGGCTCGTGGGACAGGGGAGGCCAAGAGACCCAGTACTTC. Its protein product is CSVGSWDRGGQETQYF.

This clonotype came up a few times. The genes are TRBV7-2 and TRBJ1-6, with unresolved D. This CDR3 is 17 amino acids long. With 6 bases removed from V and 8 bases from J, the gap between germline ends came to 23 bases. Germline V gene sequence: CDR1 SGHTA, CDR2 FQGNSA. CDR3 nucleotides: TGTGCCAGCAGTTCGGCGCCCCCCCCCGGGGTCGATTCACCCCTCCACTTT. This sequence encodes CASSSAPPPGVDSPLHF.

At least ten counts were recorded for this clonotype. The V gene is TRBV20-1, the J gene TRBJ2-3; 11 nucleotides align to TRBD2. The CDR3 is 16 amino acids. V gave up 3 bases and J gave up 6 bases; unmatched junction bases: 11. Germline V gene lookup returns CDR1 DFQATT and CDR2 SNEGSKA (reference sequence). The CDR3 region has the DNA TGCAGTGCTAGGGGAGGGGCTAGCGGGGGGATGGATACGCAGTATTTT. Protein sequence: CSARGGASGGMDTQYF.

This clonotype was counted a single time. The chain joins TRBV12-3 or TRBV12-4 to TRBJ1-1, with 9 bases matching TRBD1. With 6 bases clipped from V and 6 bases from J, the junction kept 8 bases outside the gene matches. The CDR3 length is 14 residues. The CDR3 here is CASRTGTGSSEAFF. The CDR3 coding sequence is TGTGCCAGCAGAACCGGGACAGGGAGTTCTGAAGCTTTCTTT.

In its sample, this clonotype was seen a few times. The chain has TRBV29-1 and TRBJ2-7, with 10 positions matching TRBD2. The V gene's germline CDR1 is SQVTM and CDR2 ANQGSEA. J was trimmed by 5 bases and V by 3 bases; bases with no gene match: 7. The CDR3 length is 14 residues. DNA for the CDR3: TGCAGCGTTGAGGGGCTAGCGGGGGCCGACGAGCAGTACTTC. Its protein is CSVEGLAGADEQYF.

This clonotype was counted ten times or more. V usage is TRBV4-1 and J usage is TRBJ2-7; a weak D match, TRBD2 (5 bases). The CDR3 totals 11 residues. In germline, CDR1 is MGHRA, CDR2 YSYEKL. Trimming took off 1 base at V and 8 bases at J, with 6 bases between the two ends. The CDR3 protein is CASSQGTQQYF. The CDR3, as DNA: TGCGCCAGCAGCCAAGGGACTCAGCAGTACTTC.

As to this clonotype: In this CDR3 the conserved last residue, phenylalanine or tryptophan, is missing, so a read error is likely. The DNA is left out, because the CDR3 cannot be placed on it with certainty; the CDR3 is given as TCRdb lists it. The chain is built from TRBV12-3 or TRBV12-4 and TRBJ2-2; whether TRBD1, the table's D call, matches the DNA was not checked. The CDR3 sequence runs 16 residues, both termini included. Here the CDR3 reads CASSWPGRTEHRGAVV.

This clonotype was counted between two and nine times. The CDR3 spells CASTGPRYF. The CDR3 bases are TGTGCCAGCACGGGTCCCAGGTACTTC. The chain couples TRBV6-1 to TRBJ2-7, with D uncertain. The CDR3 sequence is 9 residues long. V was shortened by 7 bases and J by 12 bases, with 10 bases between the two germline ends. Germline loops: CDR1 MNHNS, CDR2 SASEGT.

This clonotype was observed at least ten times. The chain links TRBV3-1 to TRBJ1-4, with 8 bases lining up with TRBD1. Germline-derived CDR1 and CDR2 are LGHDT and YNNKEL (reference sequence). The CDR3 length is 14 residues. With 5 bases clipped from V and 6 bases from J, the junction kept 5 bases outside the gene matches. As DNA, the CDR3 is TGTGCCAGCAGCTTGGGACAGGCAGATGAAAAACTGTTTTTT. It encodes CASSLGQADEKLFF.

A few counts support this clonotype. V usage is TRBV20-1 and J usage is TRBJ2-7; D unresolved. Germline CDR1 and CDR2: DFQATT and SNEGSKA (reference sequence). With 3 bases removed from V and 3 bases from J, the gap between germline ends came to 15 bases. There are 14 residues in the CDR3. The chain's CDR3 is CSASGGSRIYEQYF. In DNA form, the CDR3 reads TGCAGTGCTAGTGGTGGTAGCCGGATCTACGAGCAGTACTTC.

This clonotype showed up many times. CDR3: CAITSGQGQWEQYF. DNA for the CDR3: TGTGCCATCACCTCGGGACAGGGGCAATGGGAGCAGTACTTC. The V gene is TRBV10-3, the J gene TRBJ2-7; 10 positions agree with TRBD1. Looked up from germline, CDR1 is ENHRY and CDR2 is SYGVKD. J lost 7 bases, V lost 7 bases, and 10 bases had no gene match. This CDR3 region has 14 residues.

The chain couples TRBV10-1 to TRBJ1-4; weak D call: TRBD1 (5 bases). The CDR3 contains 14 residues. Germline V gives CDR1 WNHNN, CDR2 SYGVQD (reference sequence). The V end lost 9 bases, the J end lost 6 bases, and 17 bases lay between the germline ends. CDR3 residues: CASPWGLRDEKLFF. The CDR3 coding sequence is TGCGCCAGTCCGTGGGGGTTGAGGGATGAAAAACTGTTTTTT.

CDR3 nucleotides: TGTGCCACCAGTGCGCGGACAGGGCGGATGGGTGAAAAACTGTTTTTT. It translates to CATSARTGRMGEKLFF. This rearrangement joins TRBV15 to TRBJ1-4; 8 bases align to TRBD1. The CDR3 spans 16 residues. Germline V CDR1 and CDR2: LNHNV, YYDKDF (reference sequence). V shed 6 bases and J 7 bases; nucleotides not matched to a gene: 13.

This clonotype showed up just a few times. The chain is built from TRBV28 and TRBJ2-7, with TRBD1 matching 8 bases. V lost 6 bases, J lost 2 bases, and 9 bases stayed unmatched. The CDR3 has 15 amino acids. Looked up from germline, CDR1 is MDHEN and CDR2 is SYDVKM. The CDR3 region is CASRPDRGDTYEQYF. The CDR3 DNA follows: TGTGCCAGCAGACCAGACAGGGGCGATACCTACGAGCAGTACTTC.

This clonotype was seen once. Just one base apart from a much larger clone, this may be a read error. The rearrangement joins TRBV2 to TRBJ1-5, with D unclear. The CDR3 consists of 13 residues. Germline V gene data show CDR1 as SNHLY and CDR2 as FYNNEI. Between the trimmed V and J ends, which lost 6 bases and 0 bases, there was a span of 6 bases. This CDR3 is CASRESSNQPQHF. CDR3 nucleotides: TGTGCCAGCAGAGAATCTAGCAATCAGCCCCAGCATTTT.

This clonotype has at least ten counts. J is TRBJ1-2 and V is TRBV29-1; a weak D match, TRBD1 (5 bases). Germline V gene data show CDR1 as SQVTM and CDR2 as ANQGSEA. The CDR3 spans 13 residues. The V and J ends lost 2 bases and 6 bases respectively, with 13 bases between them. CDR3 DNA: TGCAGCGTTGAACAGGGAGTAACACATGGCTACACCTTC. This translates into CSVEQGVTHGYTF.